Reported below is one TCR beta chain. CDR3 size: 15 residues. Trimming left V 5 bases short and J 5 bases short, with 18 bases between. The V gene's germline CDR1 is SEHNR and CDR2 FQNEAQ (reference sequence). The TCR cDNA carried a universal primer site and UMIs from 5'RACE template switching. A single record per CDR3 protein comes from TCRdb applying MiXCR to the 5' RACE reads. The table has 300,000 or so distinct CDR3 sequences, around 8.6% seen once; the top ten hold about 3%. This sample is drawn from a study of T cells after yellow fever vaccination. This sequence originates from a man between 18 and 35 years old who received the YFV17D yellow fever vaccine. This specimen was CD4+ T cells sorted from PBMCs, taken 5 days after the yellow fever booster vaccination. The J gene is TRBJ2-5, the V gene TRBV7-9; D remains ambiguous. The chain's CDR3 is CASSLSLAFGETQYF. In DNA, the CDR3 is TGTGCCAGCAGCCTTAGTTTAGCCTTCGGTGAGACCCAGTACTTC.